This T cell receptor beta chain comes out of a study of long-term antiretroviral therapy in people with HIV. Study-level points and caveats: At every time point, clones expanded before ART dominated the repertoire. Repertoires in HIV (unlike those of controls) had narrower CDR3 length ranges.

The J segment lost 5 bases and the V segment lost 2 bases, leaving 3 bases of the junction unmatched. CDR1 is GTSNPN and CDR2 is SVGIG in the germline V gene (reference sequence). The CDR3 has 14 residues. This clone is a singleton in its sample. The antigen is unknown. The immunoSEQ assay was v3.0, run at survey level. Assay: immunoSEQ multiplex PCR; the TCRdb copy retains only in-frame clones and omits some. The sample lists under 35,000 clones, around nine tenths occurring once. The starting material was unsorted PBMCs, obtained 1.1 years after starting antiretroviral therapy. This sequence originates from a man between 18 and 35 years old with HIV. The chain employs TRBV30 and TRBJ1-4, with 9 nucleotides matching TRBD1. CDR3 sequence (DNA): TGTGCCTGGAGTCCTACAGGGGGCAATGAAAAACTGTTTTTT. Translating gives CAWSPTGGNEKLFF. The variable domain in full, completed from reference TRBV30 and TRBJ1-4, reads SQTIHQWPATLVQPVGSPLSLECTVEGTSNPNLYWYRQAAGRGLQLLFYSVGIGQISSEVPQNLSASRPQDRQFILSSKKLLLSDSGFYLCAWSPTGGNEKLFFGSGTQLSVL.